This TCR beta chain derives from a study of T cell responses to AZD1222 COVID-19 vaccine. Measured with immunoSEQ multiplex PCR; TCRdb has only the in-frame clones, and not every one. This sample has some 40,000 clones, with over 70% found just once. The sequence was collected from an adult in good health. The specimen comprised peripheral blood, sampled on day 0 of AZD1222 vaccination.

CDR3 sequence: CASQVGGQEGYTF. The CDR3 DNA reads TGTGCCAGCCAGGTTGGGGGACAGGAGGGCTACACCTTC. J is TRBJ1-2 and V is TRBV28, with 8 positions matching TRBD1. Germline CDR1 is MDHEN and CDR2 is SYDVKM. CDR3 size: 13 residues. The trim removed 8 bases at V and 8 bases at J, leaving 10 bases unmatched.